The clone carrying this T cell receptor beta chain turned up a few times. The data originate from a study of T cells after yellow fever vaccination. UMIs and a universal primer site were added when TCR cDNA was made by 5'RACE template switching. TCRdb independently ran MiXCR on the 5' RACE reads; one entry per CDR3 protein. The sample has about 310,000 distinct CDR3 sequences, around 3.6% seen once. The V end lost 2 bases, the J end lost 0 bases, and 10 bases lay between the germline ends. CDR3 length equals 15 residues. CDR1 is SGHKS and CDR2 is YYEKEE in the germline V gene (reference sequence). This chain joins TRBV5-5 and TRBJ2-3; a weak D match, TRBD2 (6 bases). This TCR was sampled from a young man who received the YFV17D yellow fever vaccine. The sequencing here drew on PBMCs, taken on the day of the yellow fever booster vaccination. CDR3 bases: TGTGCCAGCAGCTTCGGGGGATCTAGCACAGATACGCAGTATTTT. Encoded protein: CASSFGGSSTDTQYF.